The 4 T cell receptor beta chains listed next were all sequenced from one sample in a study of technical replicates of blood from a few donors. Assay used: immunoSEQ multiplex PCR; TCRdb lists only in-frame clones, some missing. The sample carries about 80,000 clones, about 91% recorded once. The sample consisted of T cells isolated from PBMCs. These receptors were obtained from a human donor in good health.

The DNA for the CDR3 is TGTGCCAGCAGTTACAACAGGGACTATGGCTACACCTTC. It yields the protein CASSYNRDYGYTF. The rearrangement uses TRBV6-6 and TRBJ1-2, with D possibly matching TRBD1 (6 bases). The germline V and J ends were trimmed by 2 bases and 3 bases, with 7 bases remaining between them. The CDR3 runs 13 residues. CDR1 and CDR2 (germline): MNHNY, SVGAGI (reference sequence).

V gene TRBV19 combines with J gene TRBJ2-7, with 7 bases lining up with TRBD2. The trim removed 3 bases at V and 5 bases at J, leaving 7 bases unmatched. CDR1 is LNHDA and CDR2 is SQIVND in the germline V gene (reference sequence). This CDR3 spans 14 amino acids. CDR3 nucleotides: TGTGCCAGTAGTATGACTAGCCTCACCCACGAGCAGTACTTC. Its protein product is CASSMTSLTHEQYF.

This sequence joins TRBV6-5 and TRBJ2-5, with D possibly matching TRBD2 (6 bases). V was clipped by 6 bases and J by 2 bases, with 13 bases between them. This CDR3 is built from 14 residues. Germline values: CDR1 MNHEY, CDR2 SVGAGI. The CDR3: CASSFRAGQETQYF. CDR3 DNA sequence: TGTGCCAGCAGCTTCCGGGCGGGGCAAGAGACCCAGTACTTC.

The chain carries TRBV6-5 and TRBJ1-1; unclear D gene. CDR1 and CDR2 (germline): MNHEY, SVGAGI. V lost 0 bases to trimming and J lost 2 bases, with 4 bases between them. The length of the CDR3 is 13 residues. The CDR3 reads CASSYSSNTEAFF. DNA for the CDR3: TGTGCCAGCAGTTACTCATCAAACACTGAAGCTTTCTTT.